These 18 T cell receptor beta chains were all obtained from the same sample, sequenced in a study of blood T cell repertoires in COVID-19. Repertoires were generated with immunoSEQ multiplex PCR, while TCRdb's copy carries only in-frame clones and drops some. The sample has approximately 480,000 clones, around 90% seen once. Sequenced input: PBMCs or T cells enriched from blood (not recorded which). The receptors shown here come from a woman between 18 and 30 years old who had recovered from COVID-19.

This clone was counted once. J is TRBJ1-1 and V is TRBV7-9; a possible D gene is TRBD1 (5 bases). The CDR3 loop spans 13 amino acids. Germline V gene sequence: CDR1 SEHNR, CDR2 FQNEAQ (reference sequence). The V end was cut by 8 bases, the J end by 4 bases, with 14 bases between. The DNA for the CDR3 is TGTGCCAGCTTGGGGCAGGGCGGCACTGAAGCTTTCTTT. Its translation: CASLGQGGTEAFF.

The genes are TRBV28 and TRBJ2-3; D gene unclear. V was pared by 5 bases and J by 2 bases, with 14 bases between. CDR3 length: 15 amino acids. In germline, CDR1 is MDHEN, CDR2 SYDVKM. The CDR3 spells CASSPKISFTDTQYF. The CDR3 nucleotides are TGTGCCAGCAGTCCCAAGATTAGCTTCACAGATACGCAGTATTTT.

This chain connects TRBV5-1 to TRBJ2-2; 7 nucleotides agree with TRBD2. Germline V gene sequence: CDR1 SGHRS, CDR2 YFSETQ. This CDR3 has 16 residues. V lost 5 bases, J lost 0 bases, and 7 bases stayed unmatched. Here the CDR3 reads CASRTLATANTGELFF. The CDR3 bases are TGCGCCAGCAGAACACTAGCGACCGCGAACACCGGGGAGCTGTTTTTT.

The chain has TRBV6-5 and TRBJ1-6, with TRBD1 as a possible D gene (5 bases). There are 15 residues in the CDR3. Germline CDR1 is MNHEY and CDR2 is SVGAGI. With 7 bases removed from V and 6 bases from J, the gap between germline ends came to 16 bases. The CDR3 DNA follows: TGTGCCAGCAACGGCGGAGGGGAGGGTAATTCACCCCTCCACTTT. It encodes CASNGGGEGNSPLHF.

This clone was observed a single time. This rearrangement joins TRBV6-5 to TRBJ2-7; D gene ambiguous. CDR3 size: 12 residues. Germline CDR1 and CDR2: MNHEY and SVGAGI. CDR3 nucleotide sequence: TGTGCGTCCAGGCTGACCTCCTACGAGCAGTACTTC. This codes for CASRLTSYEQYF.

A note on this clone: In the same sample, other DNA sequences code for this CDR3. The J gene is TRBJ1-1, the V gene TRBV18, with TRBD1 as a possible D gene (6 bases). The CDR3 has 13 amino acids. CDR1 is KGHSH and CDR2 is LQKENI in the germline V gene. Trimming took off 3 bases at V and 2 bases at J, with 7 bases between the two ends. In nucleotides, the CDR3 is TGTGCCAGCTCACCGGGGACAAACACTGAAGCTTTCTTT. Amino acid sequence: CASSPGTNTEAFF.

This clone was found once. The chain has TRBV30 and TRBJ1-4; 9 bases map to TRBD1. V was pared by 2 bases and J by 5 bases, with 6 bases of the junction left unmatched. Germline values: CDR1 GTSNPN, CDR2 SVGIG (reference sequence). There are 15 residues in the CDR3. CDR3 sequence: CAWSLGTGLNEKLFF. CDR3 DNA: TGTGCCTGGAGTTTGGGGACAGGGCTCAATGAAAAACTGTTTTTT.

J is TRBJ1-2 and V is TRBV19; tentatively, D is TRBD1 (6 bases). The CDR3 consists of 15 residues. CDR1 and CDR2 from the germline V gene are LNHDA and SQIVND (reference sequence). V lost 4 bases and J 6 bases, leaving 18 bases between the germline ends. CDR3: CASSTSWTANHGYTF. CDR3 nucleotide sequence: TGTGCCAGTAGTACCTCCTGGACAGCTAATCATGGCTACACCTTC.

The genes are TRBV29-1 and TRBJ1-2, with D possibly matching TRBD1 (6 bases). CDR1 and CDR2 from the germline V gene are SQVTM and ANQGSEA. V lost 7 bases to trimming and J lost 0 bases, with 12 bases between them. This CDR3 contains 13 residues. In DNA, the CDR3 is TGCAGCGCAAGGGGGTCAGCTAACTATGGCTACACCTTC. Its translation: CSARGSANYGYTF. Variable domain in full (rest from reference TRBV29-1 and TRBJ1-2): SAVISQKPSRDICQRGTSLTIQCQVDSQVTMMFWYRQQPGQSLTLIATANQGSEATYESGFVIDKFPISRPNLTFSTLTVSNMSPEDSSIYLCSARGSANYGYTFGSGTRLTVV.

This clone was counted once. Other nucleotide sequences from this sample produce the same CDR3. The chain recombines TRBV3-1 (or the pseudogene TRBV3-2) with TRBJ2-7; D call uncertain. V was cut by 4 bases and J by 1 base, with 5 bases left in between. Per germline, CDR1 LGHDT and CDR2 YNNKEL (reference sequence). The CDR3 runs to 12 residues. The CDR3 loop reads CASSPSSYEQYF. The CDR3 nucleotides read TGTGCCAGCAGCCCGTCTTCCTACGAGCAGTACTTC.

The gene calls are TRBV11-3 and TRBJ1-5; D possibly corresponds to TRBD1 (6 bases). The CDR3 runs to 15 residues. Germline V lookup: CDR1 SGHNT, CDR2 YENEEA. Deletions cut 4 bases from V and 5 bases from J, with 15 bases between. The CDR3, as DNA: TGTGCCAGCAGCTCCGGACAGCTTCCTCATCAGCCCCAGCATTTT. Translation gives CASSSGQLPHQPQHF.

V gene TRBV4-1 combines with J gene TRBJ2-7; weak D call: TRBD1 (5 bases). Trimming cost V 4 bases and J 2 bases, with 15 bases left between them. Germline loops: CDR1 MGHRA, CDR2 YSYEKL. CDR3 size: 15 residues. The CDR3 sequence is CASSLRGFGPYEQYF. Written as DNA, the CDR3 is TGCGCCAGCAGCCTTAGGGGATTTGGACCCTACGAGCAGTACTTC.

The rearrangement links TRBV5-5 to TRBJ2-5; 15 bases fit TRBD2. CDR3 size: 18 residues. V dropped 5 bases and J dropped 3; count of bases not matched to a gene: 11. Germline assignment: CDR1 SGHKS and CDR2 YYEKEE (reference sequence). This CDR3 is CASSFGTSGGRTEETQYF. CDR3 bases: TGTGCCAGCAGTTTTGGGACTAGCGGGGGGAGGACCGAAGAGACCCAGTACTTC.

This clone was observed many times. CDR3 coding DNA: TGTGCCAGCAGCCAAGCCGGCGAAGGGGATAATTCACCCCTCCACTTT. Translated, it gives CASSQAGEGDNSPLHF. The V call is TRBV4-2, the J call TRBJ1-6, with D possibly TRBD1 on 5 matching bases. The CDR3 loop spans 16 amino acids. V was trimmed by 1 base and J by 5 bases, leaving 12 bases between them. The germline V gene has CDR1 LGHNA and CDR2 YNFKEQ.

The chain combines TRBV6-5 with TRBJ1-6; D is unclear. The V and J ends lost 6 bases and 5 bases respectively, with 14 bases between them. Looked up from germline, CDR1 is MNHEY and CDR2 is SVGAGI. The CDR3 extends over 15 amino acids. CDR3 sequence: CASSQTGMNNSPLHF. The CDR3 DNA is TGTGCCAGCAGCCAAACGGGGATGAATAATTCACCCCTCCACTTT.

This clone appeared a single time. The chain joins TRBV20-1 to TRBJ1-5; 7 nucleotides align to TRBD1. The CDR3 spans 15 residues. Germline CDR1 is DFQATT and CDR2 is SNEGSKA (reference sequence). Trimming cost V 3 bases and J 4 bases; bases outside gene matches: 9. The DNA of the CDR3 is TGCAGTGCTAGTACAGGGGTTTCCACTAATCAGCCCCAGCATTTT. It codes for CSASTGVSTNQPQHF.

The chain combines TRBV7-2 with TRBJ1-1; no definite D call. Per the germline V gene, CDR1 is SGHTA and CDR2 is FQGNSA. Trimming took 5 bases from V and 0 from J, leaving 16 bases between them. The CDR3 has 16 amino acids. CDR3 coding DNA: TGTGCCAGCAGCCCGTTTGCGATCGGGGTGAACACTGAAGCTTTCTTT. Its translation is CASSPFAIGVNTEAFF.

The table lists this clone with a count of one. The V and J genes are TRBV2 and TRBJ2-7, with D possibly being TRBD2 (6 bases). Germline CDR1 SNHLY, CDR2 FYNNEI. The length of the CDR3 is 14 residues. V was clipped by 7 bases and J by 0 bases, with 13 bases between them. The CDR3 loop is CASTREAGSYEQYF. The DNA for the CDR3 is TGTGCCAGCACGAGGGAGGCGGGCTCCTACGAGCAGTACTTC.